The source of this T cell receptor beta chain is a study of T cell changes during pregnancy in multiple sclerosis. TCRdb keeps only in-frame clones here, not all; method: immunoSEQ multiplex PCR. This table holds tens of thousands of clones, more than 80% found once. Germline-derived CDR1 and CDR2 are SGHRS and YFSETQ. The CDR3 has 17 residues. The junction had 8 bases not matched to a gene; V was cut back by 0 bases and J by 2 bases. This chain connects TRBV5-1 to TRBJ2-1, with TRBD2 matching over 7 bases. The sequence was collected from a female donor with multiple sclerosis, enrolled in a pregnancy study. Sample: CD4+ T cells from peripheral blood mononuclear cells, taken before pregnancy. The chain's CDR3 is CASSLASGPYTYNEQFF. The CDR3 nucleotides read TGCGCCAGCAGCTTGGCTAGCGGTCCCTATACCTACAATGAGCAGTTCTTC.